A selection of T cell receptor beta chains follows, all from one sample in a study of blood T cells in healthy people across ages. TCRdb processed the 5' RACE reads anew with MiXCR; each CDR3 protein has one entry. Of 780,000 or so distinct CDR3 sequences listed, around 25% are singletons. The same sample was also studied in work on T cells of mothers and their children.

The sequencing sample was made of blood. These receptors were collected from a boy younger than 18 in good health. The CDR3 runs from the conserved cysteine through the conserved F or W. The D gene is left open where the match is weak. Not every row has a clone size; where given, it reads once, few, many or a size class.

size: few; length: 14; J: TRBJ2-3; V: TRBV4-3; D: -; CDR3: CASSRDFPKDTQYF; DNA: TGCGCCAGCAGTCGGGACTTCCCCAAAGATACGCAGTATTTT
size: -; length: 13; J: TRBJ2-5; V: TRBV7-9; D: -; CDR3: CASRDEGEETQYF; DNA: TGTGCCAGCAGGGATGAGGGAGAAGAGACCCAGTACTTC
size: few; length: 13; J: TRBJ2-3; V: TRBV5-1; D: -; CDR3: CASNSRSTDTQYF; DNA: TGCGCCAGCAACTCCCGCTCCACAGATACGCAGTATTTT
size: -; length: 16; J: TRBJ2-1; V: TRBV11-2; D: TRBD2; CDR3: CASSLAGRGGLSEQFF; DNA: TGTGCCAGCAGCTTAGCCGGGCGGGGGGGCCTAAGTGAGCAGTTCTTC
size: -; length: 15; J: TRBJ2-1; V: TRBV4-1; D: TRBD2; CDR3: CASSQASGSPHEQFF; DNA: TGCGCCAGCAGCCAAGCTAGCGGGTCCCCGCATGAGCAGTTCTTC
size: once; length: 13; J: TRBJ2-5; V: TRBV20-1; D: TRBD1; CDR3: CSAVQGAGETQYF; DNA: TGCAGTGCTGTTCAGGGGGCGGGAGAGACCCAGTACTTC
size: -; length: 15; J: TRBJ2-6; V: TRBV28; D: -; CDR3: CASGGANSGANALTF; DNA: TGTGCCAGCGGAGGGGCGAACTCTGGGGCCAACGCCCTGACTTTC
size: -; length: 11; J: TRBJ1-1; V: TRBV7-9; D: -; CDR3: CASSLDLGAFF; DNA: TGTGCCAGCAGCTTAGATTTAGGGGCTTTCTTT
size: -; length: 14; J: TRBJ1-4; V: TRBV12-3/TRBV12-4; D: TRBD1; CDR3: CASSSTGDNEKLFF; DNA: TGTGCCAGCAGTTCGACAGGGGATAATGAAAAACTGTTTTTT
size: -; length: 17; J: TRBJ1-4; V: TRBV7-3; D: -; CDR3: CASNSNKQETTNEKLFF; DNA: TGTGCCAGCAACTCAAACAAACAGGAGACAACTAATGAAAAACTGTTTTTT
size: -; length: 14; J: TRBJ2-3; V: TRBV24-1; D: TRBD1; CDR3: CATSEDRVTDTQYF; DNA: TGTGCCACCAGTGAGGACAGGGTAACAGATACGCAGTATTTT
size: -; length: 16; J: TRBJ2-2; V: TRBV12-3/TRBV12-4; D: -; CDR3: CASSPSGEPNTGELFF; DNA: TGTGCCAGCAGCCCAAGTGGGGAGCCGAACACCGGGGAGCTGTTTTTT
size: -; length: 14; J: TRBJ2-1; V: TRBV29-1; D: -; CDR3: CSVEEVRKYNEQFF; DNA: TGCAGCGTTGAAGAAGTCAGAAAGTACAATGAGCAGTTCTTC
size: -; length: 16; J: TRBJ1-4; V: TRBV9; D: -; CDR3: CASSVAPGTTNEKLFF; DNA: TGTGCCAGCAGCGTAGCGCCGGGAACAACTAATGAAAAACTGTTTTTT
size: -; length: 15; J: TRBJ2-5; V: TRBV5-1; D: -; CDR3: CASSLSFADQETQYF; DNA: TGCGCCAGCAGCCTGTCCTTCGCGGACCAAGAGACCCAGTACTTC
size: -; length: 16; J: TRBJ2-1; V: TRBV3-1; D: -; CDR3: CASSQGIQVPYNEQFF; DNA: TGTGCCAGCAGCCAAGGCATACAGGTTCCTTACAATGAGCAGTTCTTC
size: -; length: 14; J: TRBJ2-5; V: TRBV7-2; D: -; CDR3: CASGTQGLQETQYF; DNA: TGTGCCAGCGGAACCCAGGGCCTACAAGAGACCCAGTACTTC
size: few; length: 16; J: TRBJ2-6; V: TRBV3-1; D: TRBD1; CDR3: CASRGTGGSGANVLTF; DNA: TGTGCCAGCAGGGGGACAGGGGGCTCTGGGGCCAACGTCCTGACTTTC
size: -; length: 13; J: TRBJ2-1; V: TRBV7-9; D: TRBD2; CDR3: CASRGAGGGEQFF; DNA: TGTGCCAGCAGAGGAGCGGGAGGTGGTGAGCAGTTCTTC
size: -; length: 14; J: TRBJ1-4; V: TRBV18; D: -; CDR3: CASSPPSPNEKLFF; DNA: TGTGCCAGCTCACCTCCTTCTCCTAATGAAAAACTGTTTTTT
size: few; length: 16; J: TRBJ2-4; V: TRBV15; D: -; CDR3: CATSRGTALAKNIQYF; DNA: TGTGCCACCAGCAGAGGGACAGCACTAGCCAAAAACATTCAGTACTTC
size: -; length: 14; J: TRBJ1-6; V: TRBV3-1; D: -; CDR3: CASSPRQGPEHLHF; DNA: TGTGCCAGCAGCCCACGCCAGGGGCCAGAGCACCTCCACTTT
size: -; length: 13; J: TRBJ2-7; V: TRBV6-6; D: TRBD1; CDR3: CASRETGGNEQYF; DNA: TGTGCCAGCAGGGAGACAGGGGGTAACGAGCAGTACTTC
size: few; length: 18; J: TRBJ2-6; V: TRBV7-9; D: TRBD1; CDR3: CASSLVGTGGPGANVLTF; DNA: TGTGCCAGCAGCTTAGTCGGGACAGGGGGCCCTGGGGCCAACGTCCTGACCTTC
size: -; length: 16; J: TRBJ2-7; V: TRBV10-3; D: TRBD2; CDR3: CAISELTSGATYEQYF; DNA: TGTGCCATCAGTGAGTTAACTAGCGGGGCTACCTACGAGCAGTACTTC
size: few; length: 15; J: TRBJ2-1; V: TRBV7-2; D: -; CDR3: CASSLDRDRPPKQFF; DNA: TGTGCCAGCAGCTTAGACCGGGACCGACCGCCCAAGCAGTTCTTC
size: -; length: 15; J: TRBJ1-6; V: TRBV20-1; D: -; CDR3: CSARDSGQNNSPLHF; DNA: TGCAGTGCTAGAGATAGTGGACAGAATAATTCACCCCTCCACTTT
size: few; length: 14; J: TRBJ1-1; V: TRBV19; D: TRBD1; CDR3: CASSQGGAGTEAFF; DNA: TGTGCCAGTAGTCAAGGGGGCGCAGGAACTGAAGCTTTCTTT
size: few; length: 17; J: TRBJ1-3; V: TRBV7-3; D: -; CDR3: CASSSDPAAGNRDTIYF; DNA: TGTGCCAGCAGCTCCGACCCAGCGGCAGGGAATAGAGACACCATATATTTT
size: few; length: 16; J: TRBJ2-7; V: TRBV4-3; D: -; CDR3: CASSQGRGTELYEQYF; DNA: TGCGCCAGCAGCCAAGGCCGGGGGACAGAGCTCTACGAGCAGTACTTC
size: few; length: 14; J: TRBJ1-6; V: TRBV7-2; D: TRBD1; CDR3: CASSPQGINSPLHF; DNA: TGTGCCAGCAGCCCACAGGGGATCAATTCACCCCTCCACTTT
size: -; length: 13; J: TRBJ1-4; V: TRBV7-9; D: -; CDR3: CASSFGGWEKLFF; DNA: TGTGCCAGCAGCTTCGGCGGGTGGGAAAAACTGTTTTTT
size: many; length: 14; J: TRBJ2-7; V: TRBV6-2/TRBV6-3; D: TRBD1; CDR3: CASSLDRASYEQYF; DNA: TGTGCCAGCAGCCTTGACAGGGCCTCCTACGAGCAGTACTTC
size: -; length: 17; J: TRBJ2-7; V: TRBV12-3/TRBV12-4; D: TRBD2; CDR3: CASSFGTSGGPPEEQYF; DNA: TGTGCCAGCAGTTTCGGGACTAGCGGGGGTCCCCCGGAAGAGCAGTACTTC
size: -; length: 18; J: TRBJ1-2; V: TRBV4-3; D: -; CDR3: CASSQVGPPDPHGYGYTF; DNA: TGCGCCAGCAGCCAAGTCGGCCCACCGGACCCTCACGGGTATGGCTACACCTTC
size: -; length: 13; J: TRBJ2-3; V: TRBV5-1; D: -; CDR3: CASSLLGSDTQYF; DNA: TGCGCCAGCAGCTTGTTAGGGTCAGATACGCAGTATTTT
size: -; length: 19; J: TRBJ2-7; V: TRBV28; D: TRBD2; CDR3: CASSLLSKWGLAGNYEQYF; DNA: TGTGCCAGCAGTTTATTATCCAAATGGGGACTAGCGGGGAACTACGAGCAGTACTTC
size: -; length: 13; J: TRBJ2-5; V: TRBV20-1; D: -; CDR3: CSARRGPQETQYF; DNA: TGCAGTGCTAGGAGGGGACCCCAAGAGACCCAGTACTTC
size: few; length: 14; J: TRBJ2-2; V: TRBV20-1; D: TRBD1; CDR3: CSAPDRESPGELFF; DNA: TGCAGTGCCCCCGACAGGGAGTCACCCGGGGAGCTGTTTTTT
size: few; length: 13; J: TRBJ1-4; V: TRBV2; D: TRBD1; CDR3: CASRTGGKEKLFF; DNA: TGTGCCAGCAGAACAGGGGGCAAGGAAAAACTGTTTTTT
size: -; length: 13; J: TRBJ1-2; V: TRBV7-9; D: -; CDR3: CASSSHPGYGYTF; DNA: TGTGCCAGCAGCTCCCATCCGGGCTATGGCTACACCTTC
size: -; length: 13; J: TRBJ2-5; V: TRBV6-6; D: TRBD2; CDR3: CAIHSGVKETQYF; DNA: TGTGCCATCCATAGCGGGGTAAAAGAGACCCAGTACTTC
size: few; length: 16; J: TRBJ2-2; V: TRBV24-1; D: -; CDR3: CATSEAGIKNTGELFF; DNA: TGTGCCACCAGTGAAGCCGGGATAAAAAACACCGGGGAGCTGTTTTTT
size: few; length: 16; J: TRBJ2-4; V: TRBV29-1; D: -; CDR3: CSVEDPRGLAKNIQYF; DNA: TGCAGCGTTGAAGATCCGAGGGGTCTAGCCAAAAACATTCAGTACTTC
size: -; length: 17; J: TRBJ1-6; V: TRBV18; D: -; CDR3: CASSPREAGVYNSPLHF; DNA: TGTGCCAGCTCACCGAGGGAAGCTGGTGTTTATAATTCACCCCTCCACTTT
size: few; length: 16; J: TRBJ2-3; V: TRBV5-1; D: TRBD1; CDR3: CASSFLGGDTTDTQYF; DNA: TGCGCCAGCAGCTTCTTAGGGGGCGATACCACAGATACGCAGTATTTT
size: -; length: 12; J: TRBJ2-4; V: TRBV29-1; D: -; CDR3: CSVLAGRNIQYF; DNA: TGCAGCGTTTTGGCAGGGAGAAACATTCAGTACTTC
size: -; length: 15; J: TRBJ2-7; V: TRBV3-1; D: TRBD1; CDR3: CASSPRDRGLNEQYF; DNA: TGTGCCAGCAGCCCCCGGGACAGGGGGTTGAACGAGCAGTACTTC
size: few; length: 12; J: TRBJ2-5; V: TRBV7-2; D: -; CDR3: CASSPVHETQYF; DNA: TGTGCCAGCAGCCCCGTCCATGAGACCCAGTACTTC